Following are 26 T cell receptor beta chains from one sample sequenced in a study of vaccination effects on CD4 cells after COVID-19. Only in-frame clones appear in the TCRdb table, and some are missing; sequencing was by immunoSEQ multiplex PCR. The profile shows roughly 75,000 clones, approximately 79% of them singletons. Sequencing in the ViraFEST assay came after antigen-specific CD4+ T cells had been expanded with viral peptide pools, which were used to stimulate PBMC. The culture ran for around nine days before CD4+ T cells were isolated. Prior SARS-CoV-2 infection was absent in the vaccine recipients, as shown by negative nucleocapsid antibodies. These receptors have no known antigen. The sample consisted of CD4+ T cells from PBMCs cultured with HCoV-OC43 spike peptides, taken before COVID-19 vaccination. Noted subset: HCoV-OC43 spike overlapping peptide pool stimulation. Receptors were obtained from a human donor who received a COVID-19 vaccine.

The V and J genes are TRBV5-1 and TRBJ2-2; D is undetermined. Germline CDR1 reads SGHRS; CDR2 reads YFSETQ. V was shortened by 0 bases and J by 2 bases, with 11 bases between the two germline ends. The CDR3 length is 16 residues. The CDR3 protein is CASSLVGGLNTGELFF. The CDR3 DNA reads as TGCGCCAGCAGCTTGGTAGGCGGTCTAAACACCGGGGAGCTGTTTTTT.

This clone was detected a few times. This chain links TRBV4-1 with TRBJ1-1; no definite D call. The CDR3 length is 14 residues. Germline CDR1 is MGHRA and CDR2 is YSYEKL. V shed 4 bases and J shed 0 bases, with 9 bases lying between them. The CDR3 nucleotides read TGCGCCAGCAGCCGCGGGCGGCTGAACACTGAAGCTTTCTTT. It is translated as CASSRGRLNTEAFF.

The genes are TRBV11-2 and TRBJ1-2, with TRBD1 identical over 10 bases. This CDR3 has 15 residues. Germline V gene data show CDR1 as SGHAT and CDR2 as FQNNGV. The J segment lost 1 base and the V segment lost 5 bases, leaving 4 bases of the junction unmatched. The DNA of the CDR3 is TGTGCCAGCAGCGCGGACAGGGGGTTTAACTATGGCTACACCTTC. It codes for CASSADRGFNYGYTF.

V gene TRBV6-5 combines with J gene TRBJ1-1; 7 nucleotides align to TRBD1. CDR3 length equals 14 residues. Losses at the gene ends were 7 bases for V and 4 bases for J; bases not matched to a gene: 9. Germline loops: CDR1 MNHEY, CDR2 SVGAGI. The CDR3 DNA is TGTGCCAGCATCGACTCGGGACAGTCCACTGAAGCTTTCTTT. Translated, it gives CASIDSGQSTEAFF.

The CDR3 sequence is CASGRGGGQPQHF. The CDR3 region has the DNA TGTGCTAGTGGTAGGGGGGGAGGGCAGCCCCAGCATTTT. This chain joins TRBV12-5 and TRBJ1-5; possible D gene TRBD1, 6 bases. CDR1 is LGHNT, CDR2 FRNRAP, per germline. The CDR3 is made up of 13 amino acids. With 5 bases removed from V and 7 bases from J, the gap between germline ends came to 12 bases. The whole variable domain, filled in from reference TRBV12-5 and TRBJ1-5, reads DARVTQTPRHKVTEMGQEVTMRCQPILGHNTVFWYRQTMMQGLELLAYFRNRAPLDDSGMPKDRFSAEMPDATLATLKIQPSEPRDSAVYFCASGRGGGQPQHFGDGTRLSIL.

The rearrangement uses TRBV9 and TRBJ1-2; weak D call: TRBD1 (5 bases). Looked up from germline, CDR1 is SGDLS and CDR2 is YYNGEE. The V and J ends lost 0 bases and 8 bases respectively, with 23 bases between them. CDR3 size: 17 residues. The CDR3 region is CASSVDPFREVGTGYTF. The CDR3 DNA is TGTGCCAGCAGCGTAGATCCGTTTAGGGAGGTGGGGACCGGCTACACCTTC.

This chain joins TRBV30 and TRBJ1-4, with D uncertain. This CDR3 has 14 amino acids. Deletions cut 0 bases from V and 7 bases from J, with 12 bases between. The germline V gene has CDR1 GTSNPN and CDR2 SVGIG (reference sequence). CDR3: CAWSVGGVAEKLFF. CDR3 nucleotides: TGTGCCTGGAGTGTAGGCGGGGTTGCTGAAAAACTGTTTTTT.

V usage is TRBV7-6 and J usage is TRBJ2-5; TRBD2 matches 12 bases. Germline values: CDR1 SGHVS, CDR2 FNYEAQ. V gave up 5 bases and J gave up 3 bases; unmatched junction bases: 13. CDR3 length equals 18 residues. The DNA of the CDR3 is TGTGCCAGCAGCCCTGCCCGGACTAGCGGGGCTGGGGAAGAGACCCAGTACTTC. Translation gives CASSPARTSGAGEETQYF. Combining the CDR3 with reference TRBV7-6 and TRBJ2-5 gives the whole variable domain GAGVSQSPRYKVTKRGQDVALRCDPISGHVSLYWYRQALGQGPEFLTYFNYEAQQDKSGLPNDRFSAERPEGSISTLTIQRTEQRDSAMYRCASSPARTSGAGEETQYFGPGTRLLVL.

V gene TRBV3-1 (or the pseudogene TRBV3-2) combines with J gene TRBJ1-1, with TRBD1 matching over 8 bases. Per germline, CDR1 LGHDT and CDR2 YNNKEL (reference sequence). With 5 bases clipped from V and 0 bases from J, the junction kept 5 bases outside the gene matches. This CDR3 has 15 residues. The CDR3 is CASSARQGLNTEAFF. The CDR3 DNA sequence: TGTGCCAGCAGCGCCCGACAGGGGCTGAACACTGAAGCTTTCTTT.

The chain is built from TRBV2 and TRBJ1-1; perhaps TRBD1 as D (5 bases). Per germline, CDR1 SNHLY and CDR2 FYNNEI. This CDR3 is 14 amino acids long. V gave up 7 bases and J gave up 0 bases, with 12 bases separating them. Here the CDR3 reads CASINRGMNTEAFF. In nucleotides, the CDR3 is TGTGCCAGCATTAATAGGGGAATGAACACTGAAGCTTTCTTT.

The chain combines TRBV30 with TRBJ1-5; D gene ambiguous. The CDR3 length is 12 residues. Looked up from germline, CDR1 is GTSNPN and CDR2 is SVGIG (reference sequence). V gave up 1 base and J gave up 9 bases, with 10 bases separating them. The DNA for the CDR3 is TGTGCCTGGAGTGGTCTGGGAGGGCCCCAGCATTTT. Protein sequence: CAWSGLGGPQHF.

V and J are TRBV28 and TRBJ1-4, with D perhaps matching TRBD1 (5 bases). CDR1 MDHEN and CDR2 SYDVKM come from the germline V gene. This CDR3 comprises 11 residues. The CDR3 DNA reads TGTGCGAGCCAGGGTTACGAAAAACTGTTTTTT. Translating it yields CASQGYEKLFF.

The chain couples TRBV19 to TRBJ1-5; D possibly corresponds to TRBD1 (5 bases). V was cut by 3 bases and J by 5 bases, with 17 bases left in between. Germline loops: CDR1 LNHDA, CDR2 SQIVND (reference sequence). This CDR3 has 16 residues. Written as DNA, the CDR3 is TGTGCCAGTAGTATCAGGGAGGATTGGACGGATCAGCCCCAGCATTTT. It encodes CASSIREDWTDQPQHF.

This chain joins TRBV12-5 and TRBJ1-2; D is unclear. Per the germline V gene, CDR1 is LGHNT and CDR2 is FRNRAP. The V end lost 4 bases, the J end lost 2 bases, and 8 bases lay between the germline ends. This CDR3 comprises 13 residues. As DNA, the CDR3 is TGTGCTAGTGGTTCCCAGGTCAACTATGGCTACACCTTC. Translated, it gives CASGSQVNYGYTF.

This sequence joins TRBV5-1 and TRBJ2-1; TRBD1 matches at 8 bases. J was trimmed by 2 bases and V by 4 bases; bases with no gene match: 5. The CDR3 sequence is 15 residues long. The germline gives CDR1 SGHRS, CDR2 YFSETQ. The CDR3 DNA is TGCGCCAGCAGCCTCGGACAGGGAACCTACAATGAGCAGTTCTTC. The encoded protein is CASSLGQGTYNEQFF.

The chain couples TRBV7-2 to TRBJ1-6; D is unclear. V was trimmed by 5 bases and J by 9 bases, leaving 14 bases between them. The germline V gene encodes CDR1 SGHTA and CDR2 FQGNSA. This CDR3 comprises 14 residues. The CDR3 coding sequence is TGTGCCAGCAGCCCCCGGAAGGTCATTTCACCCCTCCACTTT. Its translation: CASSPRKVISPLHF.

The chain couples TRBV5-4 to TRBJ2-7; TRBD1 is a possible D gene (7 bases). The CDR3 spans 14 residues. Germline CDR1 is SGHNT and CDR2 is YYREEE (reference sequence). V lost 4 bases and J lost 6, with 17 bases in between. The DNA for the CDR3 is TGTGCCAGCAGCCTCGGGGGACAGAGGGGCGAGCAGTACGTC. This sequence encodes CASSLGGQRGEQYV.

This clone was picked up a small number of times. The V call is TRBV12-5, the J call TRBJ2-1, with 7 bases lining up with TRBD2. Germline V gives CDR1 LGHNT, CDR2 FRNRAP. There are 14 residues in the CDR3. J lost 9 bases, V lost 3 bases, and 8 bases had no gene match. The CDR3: CASGFGGVGGEQFF. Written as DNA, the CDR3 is TGTGCTAGTGGTTTTGGGGGGGTCGGAGGTGAGCAGTTCTTC.

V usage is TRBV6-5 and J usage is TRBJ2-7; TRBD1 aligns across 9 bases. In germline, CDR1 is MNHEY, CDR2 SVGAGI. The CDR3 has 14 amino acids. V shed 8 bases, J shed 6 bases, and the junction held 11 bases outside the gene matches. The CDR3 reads CASGGQGSFGEQYV. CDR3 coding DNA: TGTGCCAGCGGGGGACAGGGATCGTTCGGCGAGCAGTACGTC.

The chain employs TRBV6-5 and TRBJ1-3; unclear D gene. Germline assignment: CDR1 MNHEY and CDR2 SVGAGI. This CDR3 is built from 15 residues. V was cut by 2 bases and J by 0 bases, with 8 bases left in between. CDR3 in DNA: TGTGCCAGCAGTTACAGCGCAGGCTCTGGAAACACCATATATTTT. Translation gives CASSYSAGSGNTIYF.

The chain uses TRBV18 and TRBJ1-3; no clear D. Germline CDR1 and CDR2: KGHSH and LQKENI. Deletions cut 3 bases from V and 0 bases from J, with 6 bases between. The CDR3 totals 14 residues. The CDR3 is CASSPSSSGNTIYF. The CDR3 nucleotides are TGTGCCAGCTCACCCAGTAGCTCTGGAAACACCATATATTTT.

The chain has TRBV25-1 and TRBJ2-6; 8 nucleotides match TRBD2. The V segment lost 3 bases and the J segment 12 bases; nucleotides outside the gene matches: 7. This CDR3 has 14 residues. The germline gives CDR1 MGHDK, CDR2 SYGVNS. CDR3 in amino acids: CASSEASGPVVLTF. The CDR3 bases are TGTGCCAGCAGTGAGGCTAGCGGGCCGGTCGTCCTGACTTTC.

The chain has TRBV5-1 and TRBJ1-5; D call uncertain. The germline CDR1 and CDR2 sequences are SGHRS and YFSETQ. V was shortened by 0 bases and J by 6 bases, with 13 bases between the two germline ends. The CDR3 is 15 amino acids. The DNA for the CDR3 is TGCGCCAGCAGCTTGGATGGAGGGTATGGTCAGCCCCAGCATTTT. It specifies CASSLDGGYGQPQHF.

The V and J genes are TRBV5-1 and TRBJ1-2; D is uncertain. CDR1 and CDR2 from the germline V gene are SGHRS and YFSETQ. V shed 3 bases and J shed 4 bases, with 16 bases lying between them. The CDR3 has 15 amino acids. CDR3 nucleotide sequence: TGCGCCAGCAGCTCTCACCCGGGGAACCTCTATGGCTACACCTTC. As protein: CASSSHPGNLYGYTF.

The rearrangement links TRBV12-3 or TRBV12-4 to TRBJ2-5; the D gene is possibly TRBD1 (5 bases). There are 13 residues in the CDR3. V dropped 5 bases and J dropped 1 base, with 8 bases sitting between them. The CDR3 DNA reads TGTGCCAGCAGTCCTCAGGGCCAAGAGACCCAGTACTTC. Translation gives CASSPQGQETQYF.

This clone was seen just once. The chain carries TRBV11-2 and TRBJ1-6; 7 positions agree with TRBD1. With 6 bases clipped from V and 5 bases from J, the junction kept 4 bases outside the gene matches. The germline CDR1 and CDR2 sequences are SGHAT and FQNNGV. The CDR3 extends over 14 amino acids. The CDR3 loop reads CASRPGQNNSPLHF. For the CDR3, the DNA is TGTGCCAGCAGACCGGGACAGAATAATTCACCCCTCCACTTT.